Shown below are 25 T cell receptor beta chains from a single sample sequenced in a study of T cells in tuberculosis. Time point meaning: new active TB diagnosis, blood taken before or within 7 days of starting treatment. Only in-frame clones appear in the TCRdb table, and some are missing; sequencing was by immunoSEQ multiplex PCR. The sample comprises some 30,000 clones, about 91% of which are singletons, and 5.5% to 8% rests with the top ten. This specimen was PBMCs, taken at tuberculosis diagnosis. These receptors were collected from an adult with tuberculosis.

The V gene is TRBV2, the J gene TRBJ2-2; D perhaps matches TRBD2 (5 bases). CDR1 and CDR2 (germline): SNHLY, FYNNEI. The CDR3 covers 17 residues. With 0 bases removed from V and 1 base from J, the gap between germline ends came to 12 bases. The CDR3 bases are TGTGCCAGCAGTGAAGCGGCCGACTACTTGAACACCGGGGAGCTGTTTTTT. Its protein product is CASSEAADYLNTGELFF.

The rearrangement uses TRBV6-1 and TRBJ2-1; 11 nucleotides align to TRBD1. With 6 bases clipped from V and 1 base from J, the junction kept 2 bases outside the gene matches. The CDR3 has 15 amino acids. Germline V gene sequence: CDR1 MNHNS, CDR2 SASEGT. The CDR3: CASRRDRGSYNEQFF. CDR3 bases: TGTGCCAGCAGGAGGGACAGGGGGTCCTACAATGAGCAGTTCTTC.

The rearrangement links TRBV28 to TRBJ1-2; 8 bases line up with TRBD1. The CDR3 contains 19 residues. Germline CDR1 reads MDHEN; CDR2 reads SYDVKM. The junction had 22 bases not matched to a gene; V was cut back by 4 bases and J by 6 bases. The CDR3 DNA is TGTGCCAGCAGTTCCCTCAGGAGACAGGGGCCGGCCCATGGTAATGGCTACACCTTC. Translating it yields CASSSLRRQGPAHGNGYTF.

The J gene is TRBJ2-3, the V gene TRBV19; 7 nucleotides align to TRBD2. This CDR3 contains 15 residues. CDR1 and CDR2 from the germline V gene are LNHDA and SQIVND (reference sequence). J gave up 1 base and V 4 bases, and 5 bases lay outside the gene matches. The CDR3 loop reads CASSTLTSRTDTQYF. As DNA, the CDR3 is TGTGCCAGTAGTACCCTGACTAGCCGCACAGATACGCAGTATTTT. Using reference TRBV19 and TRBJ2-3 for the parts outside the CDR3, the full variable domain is DGGITQSPKYLFRKEGQNVTLSCEQNLNHDAMYWYRQDPGQGLRLIYYSQIVNDFQKGDIAEGYSVSREKKESFPLTVTSAQKNPTAFYLCASSTLTSRTDTQYFGPGTRLTVL.

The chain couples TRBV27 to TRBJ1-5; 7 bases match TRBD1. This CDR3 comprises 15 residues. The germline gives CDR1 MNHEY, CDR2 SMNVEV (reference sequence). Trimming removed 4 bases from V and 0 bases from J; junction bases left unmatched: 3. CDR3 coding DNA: TGTGCCAGCAGTTCGGGACAGCATAGCAATCAGCCCCAGCATTTT. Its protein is CASSSGQHSNQPQHF.

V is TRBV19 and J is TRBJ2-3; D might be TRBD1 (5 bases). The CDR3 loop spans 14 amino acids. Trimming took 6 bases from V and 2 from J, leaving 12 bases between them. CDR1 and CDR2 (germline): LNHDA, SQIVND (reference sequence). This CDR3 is CASSSSRVTDTQYF. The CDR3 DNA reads TGTGCCAGTAGCTCCTCCAGGGTCACAGATACGCAGTATTTT.

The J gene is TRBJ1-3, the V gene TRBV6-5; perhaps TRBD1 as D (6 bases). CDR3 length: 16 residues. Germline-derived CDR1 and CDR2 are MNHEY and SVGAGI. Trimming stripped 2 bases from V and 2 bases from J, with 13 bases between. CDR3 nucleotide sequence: TGTGCCAGCAGTTACCTTTCAGGGGTGACTGGAAACACCATATATTTT. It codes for CASSYLSGVTGNTIYF.

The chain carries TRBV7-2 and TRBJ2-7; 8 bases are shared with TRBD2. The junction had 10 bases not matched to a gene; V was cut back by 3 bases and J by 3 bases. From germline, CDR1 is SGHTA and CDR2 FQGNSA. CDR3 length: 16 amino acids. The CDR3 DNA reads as TGTGCCAGCAGCTTCGGACTAGCCTCATTTGGCTACGAGCAGTACTTC. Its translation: CASSFGLASFGYEQYF.

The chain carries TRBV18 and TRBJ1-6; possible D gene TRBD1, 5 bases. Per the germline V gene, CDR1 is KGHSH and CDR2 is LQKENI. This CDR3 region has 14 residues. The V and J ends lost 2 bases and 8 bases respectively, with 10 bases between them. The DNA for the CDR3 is TGTGCCAGCTCACCAGGCAGGGTAGATTCACCCCTCCACTTT. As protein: CASSPGRVDSPLHF.

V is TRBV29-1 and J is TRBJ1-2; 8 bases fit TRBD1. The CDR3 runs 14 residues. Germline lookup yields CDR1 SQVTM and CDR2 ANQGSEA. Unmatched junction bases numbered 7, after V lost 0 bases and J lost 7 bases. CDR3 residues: CSVEEAGGVSGYTF. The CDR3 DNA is TGCAGCGTTGAAGAGGCAGGGGGCGTCTCTGGCTACACCTTC. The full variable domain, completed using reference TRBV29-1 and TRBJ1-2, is SAVISQKPSRDICQRGTSLTIQCQVDSQVTMMFWYRQQPGQSLTLIATANQGSEATYESGFVIDKFPISRPNLTFSTLTVSNMSPEDSSIYLCSVEEAGGVSGYTFGSGTRLTVV.

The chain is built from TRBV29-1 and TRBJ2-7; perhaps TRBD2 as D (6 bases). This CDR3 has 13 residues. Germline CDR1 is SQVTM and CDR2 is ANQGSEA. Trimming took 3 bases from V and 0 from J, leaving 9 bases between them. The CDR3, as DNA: TGCAGCGTTGACGGGGGAAGCTCCTACGAGCAGTACTTC. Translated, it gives CSVDGGSSYEQYF.

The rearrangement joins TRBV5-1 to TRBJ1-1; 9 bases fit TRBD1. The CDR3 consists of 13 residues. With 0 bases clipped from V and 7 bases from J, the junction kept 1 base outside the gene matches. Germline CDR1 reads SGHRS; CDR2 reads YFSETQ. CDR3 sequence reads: CASSLGTGVEAFF. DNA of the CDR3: TGCGCCAGCAGCTTGGGGACAGGGGTTGAAGCTTTCTTT. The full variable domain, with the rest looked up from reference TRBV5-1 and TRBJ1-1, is KAGVTQTPRYLIKTRGQQVTLSCSPISGHRSVSWYQQTPGQGLQFLFEYFSETQRNKGNFPGRFSGRQFSNSRSEMNVSTLELGDSALYLCASSLGTGVEAFFGQGTRLTVV.

In DNA form, the CDR3 reads TGTGCCAGCAGAACAGGGGGCGTGAAAAACATTCAGTACTTC. Its translation: CASRTGGVKNIQYF. The J gene is TRBJ2-4, the V gene TRBV27; the match to TRBD1 covers 9 bases. The CDR3 length is 14 residues. Trimming removed 6 bases from V and 4 bases from J; junction bases left unmatched: 4. In germline, CDR1 is MNHEY, CDR2 SMNVEV (reference sequence).

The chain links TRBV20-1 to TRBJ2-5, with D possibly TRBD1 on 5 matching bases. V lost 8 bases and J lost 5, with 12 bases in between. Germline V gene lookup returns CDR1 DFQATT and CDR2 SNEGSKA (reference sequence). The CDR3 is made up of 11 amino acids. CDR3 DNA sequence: TGCAGTACGAACAGGCGGGAGACCCAGTACTTC. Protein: CSTNRRETQYF.

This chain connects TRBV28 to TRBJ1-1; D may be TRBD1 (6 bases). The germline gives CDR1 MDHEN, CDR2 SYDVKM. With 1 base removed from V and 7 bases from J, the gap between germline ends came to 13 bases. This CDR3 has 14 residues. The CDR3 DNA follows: TGTGCCAGCAGTTTATTTAGGGGGACCTTTGAAGCTTTCTTT. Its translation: CASSLFRGTFEAFF.

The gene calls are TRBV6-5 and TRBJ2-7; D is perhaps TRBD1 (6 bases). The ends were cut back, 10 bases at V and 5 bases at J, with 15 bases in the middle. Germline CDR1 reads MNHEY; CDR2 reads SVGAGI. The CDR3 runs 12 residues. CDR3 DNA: TGTGCCACTCAGAGGGGGAACCACGAGCAGTACTTC. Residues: CATQRGNHEQYF.

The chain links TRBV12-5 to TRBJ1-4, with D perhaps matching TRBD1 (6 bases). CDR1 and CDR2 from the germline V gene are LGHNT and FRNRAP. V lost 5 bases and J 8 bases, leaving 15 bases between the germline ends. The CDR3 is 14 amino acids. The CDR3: CASGLGQPHEKLFF. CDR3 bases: TGTGCTAGTGGTCTGGGACAACCCCACGAAAAACTGTTTTTT.

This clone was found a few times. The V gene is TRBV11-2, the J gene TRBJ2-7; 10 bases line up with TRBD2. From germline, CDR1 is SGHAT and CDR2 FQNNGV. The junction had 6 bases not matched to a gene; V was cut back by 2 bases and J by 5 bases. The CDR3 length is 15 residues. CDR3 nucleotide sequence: TGTGCCAGCAGCTTAATATCTAGCGGGGGAAACGAGCAGTACTTC. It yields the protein CASSLISSGGNEQYF.

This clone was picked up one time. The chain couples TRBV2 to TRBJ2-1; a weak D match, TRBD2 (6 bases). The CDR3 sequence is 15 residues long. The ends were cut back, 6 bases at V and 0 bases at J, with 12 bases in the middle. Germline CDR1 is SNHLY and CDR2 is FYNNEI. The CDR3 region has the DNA TGTGCCAGCAGGGGCGGGACGAGCTCCTACAATGAGCAGTTCTTC. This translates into CASRGGTSSYNEQFF.

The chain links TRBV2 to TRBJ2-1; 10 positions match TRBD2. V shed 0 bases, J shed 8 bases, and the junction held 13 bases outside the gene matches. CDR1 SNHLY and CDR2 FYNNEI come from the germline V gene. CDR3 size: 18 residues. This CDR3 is CASSEALSGRAGRDEQFF. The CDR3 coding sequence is TGTGCCAGCAGTGAAGCGCTCAGCGGGAGGGCCGGGAGGGATGAGCAGTTCTTC.

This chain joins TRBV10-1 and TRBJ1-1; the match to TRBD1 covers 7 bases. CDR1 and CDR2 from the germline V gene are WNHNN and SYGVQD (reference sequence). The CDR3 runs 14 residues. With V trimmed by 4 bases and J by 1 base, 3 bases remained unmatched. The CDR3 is CASSGGQANTEAFF. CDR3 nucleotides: TGCGCCAGCAGTGGAGGACAGGCGAACACTGAAGCTTTCTTT.

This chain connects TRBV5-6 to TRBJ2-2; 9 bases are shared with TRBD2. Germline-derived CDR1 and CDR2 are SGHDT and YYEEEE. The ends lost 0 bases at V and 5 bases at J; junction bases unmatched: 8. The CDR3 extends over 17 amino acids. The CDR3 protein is CASSLAFSGSRTGELFF. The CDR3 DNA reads TGTGCCAGCAGCTTGGCCTTTAGCGGGAGTCGGACCGGGGAGCTGTTTTTT.

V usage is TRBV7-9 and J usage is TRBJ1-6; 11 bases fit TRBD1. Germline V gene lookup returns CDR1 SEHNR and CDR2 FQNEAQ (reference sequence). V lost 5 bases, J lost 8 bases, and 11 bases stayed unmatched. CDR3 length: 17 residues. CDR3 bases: TGTGCCAGCAGCCCACGATGGGACAGGGGGGATTATTCACCCCTCCACTTT. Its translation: CASSPRWDRGDYSPLHF.

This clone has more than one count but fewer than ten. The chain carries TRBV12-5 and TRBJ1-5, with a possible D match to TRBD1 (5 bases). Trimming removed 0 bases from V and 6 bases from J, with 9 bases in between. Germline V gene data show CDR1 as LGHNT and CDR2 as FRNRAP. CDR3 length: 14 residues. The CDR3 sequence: CASGLVIGAQPQHF. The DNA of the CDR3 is TGTGCTAGTGGTTTGGTAATAGGGGCTCAGCCCCAGCATTTT. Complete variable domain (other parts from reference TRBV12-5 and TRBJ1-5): DARVTQTPRHKVTEMGQEVTMRCQPILGHNTVFWYRQTMMQGLELLAYFRNRAPLDDSGMPKDRFSAEMPDATLATLKIQPSEPRDSAVYFCASGLVIGAQPQHFGDGTRLSIL.

The CDR3 DNA sequence: TGTGCCTGGAGTTTGCCGGGACAAAAGAGCTCTGGAAACACCATATATTTT. Its protein is CAWSLPGQKSSGNTIYF. The chain couples TRBV30 to TRBJ1-3; a possible D gene is TRBD1 (6 bases). The CDR3 consists of 17 residues. V was pared by 2 bases and J by 0 bases, with 17 bases between. The germline V gene has CDR1 GTSNPN and CDR2 SVGIG (reference sequence).